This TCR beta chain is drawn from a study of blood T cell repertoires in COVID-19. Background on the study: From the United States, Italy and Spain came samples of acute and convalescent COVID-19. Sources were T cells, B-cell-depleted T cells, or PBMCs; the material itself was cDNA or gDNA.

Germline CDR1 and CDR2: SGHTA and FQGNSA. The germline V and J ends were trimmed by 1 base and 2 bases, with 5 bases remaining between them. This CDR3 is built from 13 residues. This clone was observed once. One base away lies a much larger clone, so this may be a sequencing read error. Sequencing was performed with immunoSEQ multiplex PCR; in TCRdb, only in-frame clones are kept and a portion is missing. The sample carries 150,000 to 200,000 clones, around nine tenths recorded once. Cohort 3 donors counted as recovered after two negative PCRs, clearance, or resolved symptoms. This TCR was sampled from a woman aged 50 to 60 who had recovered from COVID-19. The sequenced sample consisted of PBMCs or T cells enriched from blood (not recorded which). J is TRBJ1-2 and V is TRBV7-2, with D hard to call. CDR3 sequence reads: CASSLDGNYGYTF. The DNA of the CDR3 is TGTGCCAGCAGCTTAGACGGGAACTATGGCTACACCTTC.